This T cell receptor beta chain was sequenced in a study of T-cell memory formation after mild COVID-19. General observations from the study: Second-wave clones reaching peak frequency on day 37 lacked confirmed SARS-CoV-2 specificity. Whereas later expanders leaned CD4+, clones contracting day 15 to 85 showed a balanced CD4/CD8 makeup. Prior to infection, memory already included some responding clones, suggesting cross-reactive memory joined.

On this clonotype: Antigen specificity is unknown.

After 5'RACE with constant-segment primers, TCR alpha and TCR beta cDNA libraries carrying sample barcodes and UMIs were obtained. MiXCR was run by TCRdb on the 5' RACE reads, yielding one entry per CDR3 protein. Of approximately 490,000 distinct CDR3 sequences listed, about 20% are singletons. The specimen sequenced was PBMCs or a T cell subset sorted from them (not recorded which). The sequence was obtained from an adult woman who had mild COVID-19 (a few samples of this study predate the infection). Cell type and time point are not known.

This CDR3 is CASGLNTFNYGYTF. Here the CDR3 DNA reads TGTGCCAGCGGCCTGAACACCTTTAACTATGGCTACACCTTC. The rearrangement joins TRBV11-2 to TRBJ1-2; D gene ambiguous. CDR3 size: 14 residues. Germline V gene lookup returns CDR1 SGHAT and CDR2 FQNNGV. V lost 8 bases and J 1 base, leaving 14 bases between the germline ends.